This is a list of T cell receptor beta chains from one sample in a study of shared clonotypes between healthy human individuals. The repertoire was sequenced with immunoSEQ multiplex PCR; TCRdb's copy has only in-frame clones and lacks some. The table includes about 820,000 clones, roughly 92% detected once. The specimen sequenced was naive CD8+ T cells sorted from blood. Receptor source: a man aged 25 to 40 in good health. The CDR3 runs from the conserved cysteine through the conserved F or W. The D gene is left open where the match is weak. Some rows mark clone size as missing; the rest say once, few, many or name a class of expanded clone.

DNA: TGTGCCAGCAGTCTTCAGGGACTAGCGGAAAGCACAGATACGCAGTATTTT
CDR3: CASSLQGLAESTDTQYF
J: TRBJ2-3
size: many
D: TRBD2
V: TRBV27

DNA: TGCGCCAGCAGCCAAGAAGGGATTTACAATGAGCAGTTCTTC
CDR3: CASSQEGIYNEQFF
J: TRBJ2-1
size: .
D: .
V: TRBV4-3

DNA: TGTGCCAGCAGTTTTTTTGGGGGAAAAGAAGGCTACACCTTC
CDR3: CASSFFGGKEGYTF
J: TRBJ1-2
size: .
D: .
V: TRBV27

DNA: TGTGCCAGTAGCTACGACAGGACCTACGAGCAGTACTTC
CDR3: CASSYDRTYEQYF
J: TRBJ2-7
size: few
D: .
V: TRBV19

DNA: TGCGCCAGCGGACCGGGACTAGCGGGAGGCATTCAGGGAAATGAGCAGTTCTTC
CDR3: CASGPGLAGGIQGNEQFF
J: TRBJ2-1
size: .
D: TRBD2
V: TRBV5-1

DNA: TGTGCCAGCAGTTTGCTTCCGGGACTGGACCACTACGAGCAGTACTTC
CDR3: CASSLLPGLDHYEQYF
J: TRBJ2-7
size: .
D: .
V: TRBV27

DNA: TGTGCCAGTAGTATAGGACGTCTACAGCCCCAGCATTTT
CDR3: CASSIGRLQPQHF
J: TRBJ1-5
size: .
D: .
V: TRBV19

DNA: TGTGCCAGTAATATACTGGGTAGCAATCAGCCCCAGCATTTT
CDR3: CASNILGSNQPQHF
J: TRBJ1-5
size: .
D: .
V: TRBV19

DNA: TGCGCCAGCAGCTTGGAGCCAGCCGCTAACTATGGCTACACCTTC
CDR3: CASSLEPAANYGYTF
J: TRBJ1-2
size: once
D: .
V: TRBV5-1

DNA: TGTGCCAGCTATTTGACCGCCGGAAACGAGCAGTACTTC
CDR3: CASYLTAGNEQYF
J: TRBJ2-7
size: .
D: .
V: TRBV2

DNA: TGCGCCAGCAGCCGAGAAACCGCACCGGGTTTGTGGGGAGCGAGCAATGAGCAGTTCTTC
CDR3: CASSRETAPGLWGASNEQFF
J: TRBJ2-1
size: .
D: .
V: TRBV4-3

DNA: TGCGCCAGCAGCCAACTGCCAGCGGGAGAAGATGGGCTAGCATACAATGAGCAGTTCTTC
CDR3: CASSQLPAGEDGLAYNEQFF
J: TRBJ2-1
size: .
D: TRBD2
V: TRBV4-1

DNA: TGCGCCAGCAGCCCGGCGGGAGGTCGCTACGAGCAGTACTTC
CDR3: CASSPAGGRYEQYF
J: TRBJ2-7
size: .
D: TRBD2
V: TRBV4-3

DNA: TGTGCCAGCAGCTTAGGGAAGGGTACTAACTATGGCTACACCTTC
CDR3: CASSLGKGTNYGYTF
J: TRBJ1-2
size: .
D: .
V: TRBV7-9

DNA: TGTGCCAGCAGTTACGGGATAGCGACCGGGGAGCTGTTTTTT
CDR3: CASSYGIATGELFF
J: TRBJ2-2
size: .
D: .
V: TRBV6-6

DNA: TGTGCCAGTAGTATCCTCACGGGGGCGCACAATGAGCAGTTCTTC
CDR3: CASSILTGAHNEQFF
J: TRBJ2-1
size: .
D: .
V: TRBV19

DNA: TGTGCCAGCAAAGCGGGAGATGCCTACAATGAGCAGTTCTTC
CDR3: CASKAGDAYNEQFF
J: TRBJ2-1
size: .
D: TRBD2
V: TRBV2

DNA: TGCGCCAGCAGCCTCGGACAGGATAGCACAGATACGCAGTATTTT
CDR3: CASSLGQDSTDTQYF
J: TRBJ2-3
size: .
D: TRBD1
V: TRBV5-1

DNA: TGTGCCAGCAGCTTATCGCTAGCGGGCACCGGGGAGCTGTTTTTT
CDR3: CASSLSLAGTGELFF
J: TRBJ2-2
size: .
D: TRBD2
V: TRBV7-2

DNA: TGTGCCAGCAGCCGTCCTACAGGGAACAATGAGCAGTTCTTC
CDR3: CASSRPTGNNEQFF
J: TRBJ2-1
size: .
D: .
V: TRBV11-2

DNA: TGCGCCAGCAGCCAAGTGCCGGGACTAGCGGGAGTTAGTACGCAGTATTTT
CDR3: CASSQVPGLAGVSTQYF
J: TRBJ2-3
size: once
D: TRBD2
V: TRBV4-1

DNA: TGTGCCAGCAGCCAGACTCCCGAGTACCAAGAGACCCAGTACTTC
CDR3: CASSQTPEYQETQYF
J: TRBJ2-5
size: .
D: .
V: TRBV28